This T cell receptor (beta chain) came from a study of shared clonotypes between healthy human individuals. Notes on this clone: Its target is unknown.

Running of the assay took place at deep level. Produced via immunoSEQ multiplex PCR; TCRdb's table is partial and in-frame only. The sample carries about 1 million clones, about 80% recorded once. The CDR3 has 14 residues. Trimming cost V 6 bases and J 4 bases; bases outside gene matches: 8. From germline, CDR1 is GTSNPN and CDR2 SVGIG (reference sequence). Findings and caveats of the study: Naive subsets usually exceeded memory subsets in estimated richness. Clonotypes shared by all four donors outscored non-shared clonotypes in generation probability.

This chain joins TRBV30 and TRBJ2-1; 8 bases are shared with TRBD2. Input material: memory CD4+ T cells sorted from blood. Subset reported: CD45RA-negative fraction. The receptor's source is a man between 18 and 35 years old in good health. The CDR3 DNA follows: TGTGCCTGCGCTCGGGGGGGGTTGTACAATGAGCAGTTCTTC. It is translated as CACARGGLYNEQFF.